This T cell receptor beta chain was documented in a study of T cell responses to AZD1222 COVID-19 vaccine. Background on the study: It was second doses at about 4 or about 12 weeks that were pooled.

Study-level findings and limits: Just a handful of people given AZD1222 tested seropositive at baseline. Unmutated variant regions reportedly attract nearly half of all spike-specific TCRs.

Comment on this clone: Its antigen is unknown.

Trimming at V came to 7 bases and at J to 4 bases, leaving 9 bases not matched to a gene. This CDR3 is 13 amino acids long. Germline V gives CDR1 GTSNPN, CDR2 SVGIG (reference sequence). Here immunoSEQ multiplex PCR was the method, and the copy in TCRdb shows in-frame clones only, minus some. In the table there are around 170,000 clones, less than 95% of which are singletons. The chain recombines TRBV30 with TRBJ1-1, with 7 positions matching TRBD1. This sequence originates from an adult in good health. This material consisted of peripheral blood, taken on day 0 of AZD1222 vaccination. CDR3 sequence: CASRGGGITEAFF. Written as DNA, the CDR3 is TGTGCCTCCAGGGGGGGAGGGATCACTGAAGCTTTCTTT.